This T cell receptor (beta chain) appears in the sequencing data of a study of beta chain features in type 1 diabetes. Study-wide background: All of the samples together had over 90 million sorted cells examined. Whole-study results and caveats: VDJ junctions from type 1 diabetes patients carried fewer insertions and larger deletions.

V lost 4 bases and J lost 5, with 8 bases in between. The CDR3 loop spans 13 amino acids. The germline V gene encodes CDR1 SNHLY and CDR2 FYNNEI. This clone has only a few counts. As yet, its antigen is unknown. Investigators reverse transcribed all isolated RNA, so they sequenced expressed TCRB transcripts. Here immunoSEQ multiplex PCR was the method, and the copy in TCRdb shows in-frame clones only, minus some. The repertoire includes about 230,000 clones, roughly 9.6% of them detected once, and under 0.035% sits in the top ten. Sequenced input: naive CD4+ T cells from blood. The origin of this receptor is a woman aged 18-35 years in good health. The J gene is TRBJ2-2, the V gene TRBV2; D is undetermined. DNA of the CDR3: TGTGCCAGCAGTGCGATAGTTACCGGGGAGCTGTTTTTT. Its protein product is CASSAIVTGELFF.